This is a list of T cell receptor beta chains from one sample in a study of T-cell memory formation after mild COVID-19. TCRdb processed the 5' RACE reads anew with MiXCR; each CDR3 protein has one entry. Of about 410,000 distinct CDR3 sequences listed, 23% are singletons. The sample comprised PBMCs or a T cell subset sorted from them (not recorded which). These receptors were collected from an adult woman who had mild COVID-19 (a few samples of this study predate the infection). Cell type and time point are not known. The CDR3 runs from the conserved cysteine through the conserved F or W. A D gene is named only where the DNA matches it firmly. The size entry is marked missing in some rows and otherwise reads once, few, many or a size class.

>few|14|TRBD1|TRBV5-1|TRBJ2-7
TGCGCCAGCAGCTTGCGACAGGGCCCCTACGAGCAGTACTTC
CASSLRQGPYEQYF
>.|15|TRBD1|TRBV6-5|TRBJ1-1
TGTGCCAGCAGTTACACACAGGGGGTGAACACTGAAGCTTTCTTT
CASSYTQGVNTEAFF
>once|15|.|TRBV24-1|TRBJ2-7
TGTGCCACCAGCGACCCCAGTGAACATACCTACGAGCAGTACTTC
CATSDPSEHTYEQYF
>few|11|.|TRBV10-3|TRBJ2-5
TGTGCCATCAGTTCAGGAGAGACCCAGTACTTC
CAISSGETQYF
>once|15|TRBD2|TRBV27|TRBJ2-7
TGTGCCAGCAGTTTGCTTTCTAGCGGGTCCCACGAGCAGTACTTC
CASSLLSSGSHEQYF
>.|17|.|TRBV12-3/TRBV12-4|TRBJ1-1
TGTGCCAGCAGTTTTCCAATTATCCTCGGACAGAACACTGAAGCTTTCTTT
CASSFPIILGQNTEAFF
>few|14|.|TRBV9|TRBJ2-3
TGTGCCAGCAGCGTTTATATGGGCACAGATACGCAGTATTTT
CASSVYMGTDTQYF
>.|16|TRBD1|TRBV7-9|TRBJ1-5
TGTGCCAGCAGCTTAGACAGGGGGGGTAGCAATCAGCCCCAGCATTTT
CASSLDRGGSNQPQHF
>.|17|.|TRBV7-9|TRBJ2-1
TGTGCCAGCAGCCGAGAGGGGGGACTTACATCCTACAATGAGCAGTTCTTC
CASSREGGLTSYNEQFF
>.|11|.|TRBV30|TRBJ2-7
TGTGCCTGGAGTGTAACCTACGAGCAGTACTTC
CAWSVTYEQYF
>few|14|.|TRBV5-5|TRBJ1-1
TGTGCCAGCAGCTTAGACATAGTGAACACTGAAGCTTTCTTT
CASSLDIVNTEAFF
>.|13|.|TRBV29-1|TRBJ2-7
TGCAGCGTTGCAGGCAGGAGCTCCTACGAGCAGTACTTC
CSVAGRSSYEQYF
>.|14|TRBD2|TRBV27|TRBJ2-1
TGTGCCAGCCGAGGGACTAGCGGCTACAATGAGCAGTTCTTC
CASRGTSGYNEQFF
>.|12|.|TRBV27|TRBJ1-2
TGTGCCAGCAGTTTGGGGGGGATGGGCTACACCTTC
CASSLGGMGYTF
>few|15|.|TRBV9|TRBJ2-3
TGTGCCAGCAGCGTAAGAGGTGGAGGCACAGATACGCAGTATTTT
CASSVRGGGTDTQYF
>few|15|TRBD2|TRBV12-3/TRBV12-4|TRBJ2-7
TGTGCCAGCGGGACTAGCGGGGAAATCGCCTACGAGCAGTACTTC
CASGTSGEIAYEQYF
>few|13|.|TRBV7-9|TRBJ2-7
TGTGCCAGCAGCAACAGGGGAGGCTACGAGCAGTACTTC
CASSNRGGYEQYF
>.|16|.|TRBV29-1|TRBJ2-1
TGCAGCGTTGCCCCAGCTACCGTGACCTCCTACAATGAGCAGTTCTTC
CSVAPATVTSYNEQFF
>once|13|.|TRBV5-1|TRBJ2-2
TGCGCCAGCACCACGTTAGACACCGGGGAGCTGTTTTTT
CASTTLDTGELFF
>.|15|.|TRBV18|TRBJ1-5
TGTGCCAGCTCACCACCAGGGTCGGGGAGGCAGCCCCAGCATTTT
CASSPPGSGRQPQHF
>once|16|TRBD2|TRBV7-6|TRBJ2-3
TGTGCCAGCAGCTTAGTAGGTAGCGGGAGTACAGATACGCAGTATTTT
CASSLVGSGSTDTQYF
>.|16|TRBD2|TRBV18|TRBJ2-3
TGTGCCAGCTCACCCTGGACTAGCGGGGAGAGAGATACGCAGTATTTT
CASSPWTSGERDTQYF
>few|14|TRBD1|TRBV5-5|TRBJ2-7
TGTGCCAGCACCGGGGACAGGGTGTCCTACGAGCAGTACTTC
CASTGDRVSYEQYF
>.|13|.|TRBV5-6|TRBJ2-3
TGTGCCAGCAGCTTGTCCGCCCTTGATACGCAGTATTTT
CASSLSALDTQYF
>.|16|TRBD2|TRBV20-1|TRBJ2-3
TGCAGTGCTCCCATCGGTGGAGCGGGGGGTCTAGATACGCAGTATTTT
CSAPIGGAGGLDTQYF
>.|16|.|TRBV15|TRBJ1-2
TGTGCCACCAGCAGAGATGTGGCAGCCTCGGCCTATGGCTACACCTTC
CATSRDVAASAYGYTF
>.|12|.|TRBV29-1|TRBJ2-5
TGCAGCGTTGAAGGCTCTGGGGAGACCCAGTACTTC
CSVEGSGETQYF
>few|16|.|TRBV7-3|TRBJ2-2
TGTGCCAGCAGCCGGCGGGACACCCCGACGGCCGGGGAGCTGTTTTTT
CASSRRDTPTAGELFF
>.|16|.|TRBV19|TRBJ2-7
TGTGCCAGTAGTATTTCCCCCGCAGCGAACTCCTACGAGCAGTACTTC
CASSISPAANSYEQYF
>once|15|.|TRBV5-6|TRBJ1-2
TGTGCCAGCAGCTTAGGAGTCTTGGCAGGCTATGGCTACACCTTC
CASSLGVLAGYGYTF
>.|14|TRBD1|TRBV7-6|TRBJ2-7
TGTGCCAGCAGCTCCGGGACAGGGTTCCACGAGCAGTACTTC
CASSSGTGFHEQYF
>.|16|TRBD2|TRBV20-1|TRBJ2-3
TGCAGTGCTAGCCGTACAGGAGCGGGGGGTTCGGATACGCAGTATTTT
CSASRTGAGGSDTQYF
>.|16|.|TRBV7-9|TRBJ1-1
TGTGCCAGCAGCTTAGGGGTAACAGGGCTGAACACTGAAGCTTTCTTT
CASSLGVTGLNTEAFF
>few|11|.|TRBV7-9|TRBJ1-1
TGTGCCAGCTACTTGAACACTGAAGCTTTCTTT
CASYLNTEAFF
>.|13|.|TRBV14|TRBJ2-5
TGTGCCAGCAGCCAGGGGCTTTTAGAGACCCAGTACTTC
CASSQGLLETQYF
>few|17|TRBD2|TRBV5-6|TRBJ2-5
TGTGCCAGCAGCATCCGACTTAGCGGGCTAAAACAAGAGACCCAGTACTTC
CASSIRLSGLKQETQYF
>.|14|TRBD1|TRBV7-9|TRBJ1-1
TGTGCCAGCAGCGCCAGGGGGATCGGGACTGAAGCTTTCTTT
CASSARGIGTEAFF
>few|14|TRBD2|TRBV12-3/TRBV12-4|TRBJ2-3
TGTGCCAGCAGTTTTACCGGGAGGACAGATACGCAGTATTTT
CASSFTGRTDTQYF